The subject of this entry is one TCR beta chain. This entry comes from a study of OX40 agonist ivuxolimab in advanced cancers. Study as a whole: Antecedent anti-PD-1, anti-PD-L1 or anti-CTLA-4 therapy was permissible, with 35% to 40% having received some.

This table comes from immunoSEQ multiplex PCR, and its TCRdb copy is limited to in-frame clones, with some not included. The sample lists roughly 70,000 clones; about 85% were seen once. In germline, CDR1 is MNHNY, CDR2 SVGAGI (reference sequence). CDR3 length: 13 amino acids. Losses at the gene ends were 6 bases for V and 3 bases for J; bases not matched to a gene: 2. The receptor comes from an adult with an advanced solid tumor such as melanoma, head and neck, liver or kidney cancer. This chain joins TRBV6-6 and TRBJ2-7, with 10 positions matching TRBD1. Here the sequenced sample was CD4+ or CD8+ T cells sorted from blood, taken in a trial of the OX40 agonist ivuxolimab. The CDR3 DNA reads TGTGCCAGCAGGAGGGACAGGGGCTACGAGCAGTACTTC. It is translated as CASRRDRGYEQYF.